The 9 T cell receptor beta chains given below trace back to one sample, sequenced in a study of T cell responses to AZD1222 COVID-19 vaccine. The data were produced by immunoSEQ multiplex PCR, yet TCRdb's version contains in-frame clones alone and is incomplete. The repertoire holds 110,000 to 150,000 clones, with approximately 90% as singletons. The specimen comprised peripheral blood, sampled 28 days after the second AZD1222 dose. These receptors were collected from an adult who received the AZD1222 COVID-19 vaccine.

This clone was seen just once. V gene TRBV6-5 combines with J gene TRBJ2-3, with D maybe TRBD2 (5 bases). V was shortened by 8 bases and J by 2 bases, with 14 bases between the two germline ends. The CDR3 is made up of 14 amino acids. CDR1 and CDR2 (germline): MNHEY, SVGAGI. The CDR3 sequence: CASSRTYSTDTQYF. CDR3 sequence (DNA): TGTGCCAGCTCGAGGACTTATTCCACAGATACGCAGTATTTT.

The chain carries TRBV7-2 and TRBJ1-2; D not resolved. With 3 bases removed from V and 8 bases from J, the gap between germline ends came to 19 bases. CDR3 length equals 15 residues. Germline loops: CDR1 SGHTA, CDR2 FQGNSA. CDR3 region: CASSFRPDKSTGYTF. CDR3 nucleotides: TGTGCCAGCAGCTTTAGACCAGACAAGTCAACAGGCTACACCTTC.

The chain recombines TRBV27 with TRBJ2-6, with D hard to call. V lost 7 bases and J lost 0, with 10 bases in between. The CDR3 has 15 residues. CDR1 is MNHEY, CDR2 SMNVEV, per germline (reference sequence). CDR3 in amino acids: CASTRWGSGANVLTF. CDR3 nucleotide sequence: TGTGCCAGCACCCGCTGGGGCTCTGGGGCCAACGTCCTGACTTTC.

The sample holds a few counts of this clone. The chain carries TRBV6-5 and TRBJ2-2, with D possibly TRBD2 on 6 matching bases. Germline V gene data show CDR1 as MNHEY and CDR2 as SVGAGI. The V end lost 5 bases, the J end lost 8 bases, and 15 bases lay between the germline ends. CDR3 length: 14 residues. CDR3 bases: TGTGCCAGCAGTCGGGACTTCCGAGGTGGGGAGCTGTTTTTT. Translated: CASSRDFRGGELFF.

This sequence joins TRBV7-9 and TRBJ2-1; TRBD2 agrees at 11 bases. Germline lookup yields CDR1 SEHNR and CDR2 FQNEAQ (reference sequence). Trimming removed 5 bases from V and 9 bases from J; junction bases left unmatched: 12. The CDR3 length is 16 residues. The CDR3 reads CASSPQLAGVYGEQFF. CDR3 bases: TGTGCCAGCAGCCCCCAACTAGCGGGAGTATATGGTGAGCAGTTCTTC.

This chain connects TRBV5-1 to TRBJ2-1; TRBD1 matches 9 bases. V was clipped by 4 bases and J by 7 bases; unmatched bases: 6. The CDR3 consists of 14 residues. Germline V CDR1 and CDR2: SGHRS, YFSETQ. The CDR3 bases are TGCGCCAGCAGCACAGGGGACAGGGATAATGAGCAGTTCTTC. It translates to CASSTGDRDNEQFF.

The V call is TRBV5-1, the J call TRBJ2-7; D is undetermined. In germline, CDR1 is SGHRS, CDR2 YFSETQ. This CDR3 comprises 12 residues. V was cut by 0 bases and J by 4 bases, with 5 bases left in between. The CDR3 spells CASSLGVYEQYF. CDR3 DNA: TGCGCCAGCAGCTTGGGCGTGTACGAGCAGTACTTC.

The V and J genes are TRBV10-1 and TRBJ2-5; possible D gene TRBD2, 5 bases. The CDR3 contains 15 residues. Germline V gene data show CDR1 as WNHNN and CDR2 as SYGVQD (reference sequence). V lost 2 bases and J 1 base, leaving 11 bases between the germline ends. CDR3 amino acids: CASSEAGTSQETQYF. The CDR3 bases are TGCGCCAGCAGTGAGGCGGGCACCTCCCAAGAGACCCAGTACTTC.

The chain employs TRBV28 and TRBJ1-2, with unresolved D. Trimming removed 3 bases at V and 0 bases at J, with 5 bases between. The CDR3 totals 13 residues. From germline, CDR1 is MDHEN and CDR2 SYDVKM. Here the CDR3 reads CASSFRSNYGYTF. CDR3 sequence (DNA): TGTGCCAGCAGTTTTCGGTCTAACTATGGCTACACCTTC.